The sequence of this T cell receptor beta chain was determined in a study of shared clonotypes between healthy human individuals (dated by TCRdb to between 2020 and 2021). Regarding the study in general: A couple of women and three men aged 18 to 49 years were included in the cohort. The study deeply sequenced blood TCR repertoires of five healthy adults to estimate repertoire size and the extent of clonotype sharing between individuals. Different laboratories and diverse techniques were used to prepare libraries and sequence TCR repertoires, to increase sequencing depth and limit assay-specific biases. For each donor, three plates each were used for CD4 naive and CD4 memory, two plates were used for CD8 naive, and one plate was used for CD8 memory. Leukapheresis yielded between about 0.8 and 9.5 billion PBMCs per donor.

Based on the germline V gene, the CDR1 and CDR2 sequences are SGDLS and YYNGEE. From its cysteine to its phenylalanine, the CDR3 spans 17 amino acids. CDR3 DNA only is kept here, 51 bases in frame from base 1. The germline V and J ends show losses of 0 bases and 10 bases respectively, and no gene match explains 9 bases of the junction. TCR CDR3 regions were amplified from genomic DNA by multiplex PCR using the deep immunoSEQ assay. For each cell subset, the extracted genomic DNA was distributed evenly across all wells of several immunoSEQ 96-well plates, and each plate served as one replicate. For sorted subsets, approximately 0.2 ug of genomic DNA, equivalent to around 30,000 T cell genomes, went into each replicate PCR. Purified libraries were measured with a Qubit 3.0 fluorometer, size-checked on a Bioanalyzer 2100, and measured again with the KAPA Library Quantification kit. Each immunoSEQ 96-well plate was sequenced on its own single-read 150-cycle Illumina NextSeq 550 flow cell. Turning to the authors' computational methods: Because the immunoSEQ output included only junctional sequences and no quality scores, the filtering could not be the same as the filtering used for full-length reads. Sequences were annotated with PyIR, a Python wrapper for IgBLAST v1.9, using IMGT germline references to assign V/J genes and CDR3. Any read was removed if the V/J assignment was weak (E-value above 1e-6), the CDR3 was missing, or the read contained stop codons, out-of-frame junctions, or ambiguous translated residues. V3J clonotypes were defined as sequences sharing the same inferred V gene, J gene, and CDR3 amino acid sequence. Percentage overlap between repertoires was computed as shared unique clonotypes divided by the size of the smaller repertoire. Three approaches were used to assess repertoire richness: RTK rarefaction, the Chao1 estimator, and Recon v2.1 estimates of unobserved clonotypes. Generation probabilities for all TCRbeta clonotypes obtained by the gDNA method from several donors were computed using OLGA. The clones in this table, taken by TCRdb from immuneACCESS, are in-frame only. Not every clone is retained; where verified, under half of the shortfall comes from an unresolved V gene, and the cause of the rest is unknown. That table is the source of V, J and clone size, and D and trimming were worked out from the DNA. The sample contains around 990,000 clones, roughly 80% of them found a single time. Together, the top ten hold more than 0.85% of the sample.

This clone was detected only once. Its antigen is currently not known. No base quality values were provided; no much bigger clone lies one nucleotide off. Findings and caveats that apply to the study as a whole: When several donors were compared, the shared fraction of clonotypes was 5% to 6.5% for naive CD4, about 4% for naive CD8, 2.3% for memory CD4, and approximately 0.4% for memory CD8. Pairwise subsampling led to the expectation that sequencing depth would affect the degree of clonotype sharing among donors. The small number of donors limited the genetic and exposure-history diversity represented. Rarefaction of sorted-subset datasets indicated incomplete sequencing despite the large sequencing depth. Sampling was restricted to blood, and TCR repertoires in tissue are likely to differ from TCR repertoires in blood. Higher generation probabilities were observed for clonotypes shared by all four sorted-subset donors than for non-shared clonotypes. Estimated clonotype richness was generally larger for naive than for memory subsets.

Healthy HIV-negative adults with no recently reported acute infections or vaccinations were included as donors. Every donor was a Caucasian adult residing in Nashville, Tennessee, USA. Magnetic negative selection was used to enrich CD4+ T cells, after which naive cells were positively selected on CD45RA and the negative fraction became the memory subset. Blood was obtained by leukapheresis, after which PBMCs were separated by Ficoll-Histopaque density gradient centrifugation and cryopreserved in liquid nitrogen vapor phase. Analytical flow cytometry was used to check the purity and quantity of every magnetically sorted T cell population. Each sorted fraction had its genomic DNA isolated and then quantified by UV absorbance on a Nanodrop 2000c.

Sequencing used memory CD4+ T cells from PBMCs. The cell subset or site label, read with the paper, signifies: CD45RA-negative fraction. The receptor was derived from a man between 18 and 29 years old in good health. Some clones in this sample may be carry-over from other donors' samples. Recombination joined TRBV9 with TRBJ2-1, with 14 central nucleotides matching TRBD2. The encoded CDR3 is CASSVAGTSGRGAEQFF. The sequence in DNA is TGTGCCAGCAGCGTAGCAGGGACTAGCGGGAGAGGGGCCGAGCAGTTCTTC.